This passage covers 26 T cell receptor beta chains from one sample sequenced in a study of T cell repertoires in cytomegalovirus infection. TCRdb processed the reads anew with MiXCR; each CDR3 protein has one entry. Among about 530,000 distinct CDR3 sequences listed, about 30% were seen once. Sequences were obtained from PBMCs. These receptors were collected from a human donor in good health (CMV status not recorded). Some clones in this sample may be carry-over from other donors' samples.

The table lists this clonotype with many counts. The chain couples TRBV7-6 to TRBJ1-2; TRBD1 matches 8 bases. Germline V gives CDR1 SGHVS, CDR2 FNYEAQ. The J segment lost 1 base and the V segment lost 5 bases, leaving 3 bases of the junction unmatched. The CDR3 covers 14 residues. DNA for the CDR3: TGTGCCAGCAGCGCGGACAGGGTTAACTATGGCTACACCTTC. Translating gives CASSADRVNYGYTF.

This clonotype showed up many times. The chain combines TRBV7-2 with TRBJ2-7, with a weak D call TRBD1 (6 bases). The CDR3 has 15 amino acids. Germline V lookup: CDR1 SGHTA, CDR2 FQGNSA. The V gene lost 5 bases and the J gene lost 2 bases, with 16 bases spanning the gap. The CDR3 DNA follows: TGTGCCAGCAGCCCAACAGGGATCTTGGCCTACGAGCAGTACTTC. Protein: CASSPTGILAYEQYF.

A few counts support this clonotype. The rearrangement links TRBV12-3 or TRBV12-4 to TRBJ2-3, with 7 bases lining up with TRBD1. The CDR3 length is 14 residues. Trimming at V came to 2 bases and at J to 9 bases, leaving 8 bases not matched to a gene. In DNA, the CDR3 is TGTGCCAGCAGTTTATTCGGGTCGACAGGGACGCAGTATTTT. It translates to CASSLFGSTGTQYF.

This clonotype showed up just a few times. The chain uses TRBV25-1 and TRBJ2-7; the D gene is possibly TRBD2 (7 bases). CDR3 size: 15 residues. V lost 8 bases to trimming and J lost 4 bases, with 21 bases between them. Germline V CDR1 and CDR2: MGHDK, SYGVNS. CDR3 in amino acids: CASRGSGGRVYEQYF. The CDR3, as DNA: TGTGCCAGCCGGGGGTCGGGGGGCCGAGTTTACGAGCAGTACTTC.

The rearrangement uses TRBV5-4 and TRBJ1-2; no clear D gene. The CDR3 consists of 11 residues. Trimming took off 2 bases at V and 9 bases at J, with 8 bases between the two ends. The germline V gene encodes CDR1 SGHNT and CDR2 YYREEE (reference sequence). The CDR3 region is CASSFGARYTF. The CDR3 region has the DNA TGTGCCAGCAGCTTTGGTGCGCGCTACACCTTC.

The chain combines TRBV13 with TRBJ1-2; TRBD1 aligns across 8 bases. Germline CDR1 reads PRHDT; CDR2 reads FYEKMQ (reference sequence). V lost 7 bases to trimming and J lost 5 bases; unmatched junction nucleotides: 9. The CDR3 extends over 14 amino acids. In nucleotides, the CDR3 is TGTGCCAGCACCCCGACAGGGGATGGGTATGGCTACACCTTC. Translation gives CASTPTGDGYGYTF.

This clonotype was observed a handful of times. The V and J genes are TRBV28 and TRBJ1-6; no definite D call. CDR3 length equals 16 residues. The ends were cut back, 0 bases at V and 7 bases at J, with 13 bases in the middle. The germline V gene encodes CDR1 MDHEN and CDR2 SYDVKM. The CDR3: CASSLWSPIENSPLHF. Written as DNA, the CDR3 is TGTGCCAGCAGTTTATGGTCACCGATAGAAAATTCACCCCTCCACTTT.

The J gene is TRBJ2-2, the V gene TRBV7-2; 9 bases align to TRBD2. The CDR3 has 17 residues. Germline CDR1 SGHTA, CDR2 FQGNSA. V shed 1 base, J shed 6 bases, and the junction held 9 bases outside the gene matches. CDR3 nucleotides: TGTGCCAGCAGCTTAGGGGCGGGAGGGTTTAGCGCCGGGGAGCTGTTTTTT. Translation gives CASSLGAGGFSAGELFF.

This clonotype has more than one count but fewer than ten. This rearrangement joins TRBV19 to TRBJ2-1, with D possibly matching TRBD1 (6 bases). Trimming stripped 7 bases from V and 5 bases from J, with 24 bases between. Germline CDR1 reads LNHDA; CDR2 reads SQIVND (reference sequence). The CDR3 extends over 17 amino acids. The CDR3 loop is CASIPRGSILENNEQFF. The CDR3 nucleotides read TGTGCCAGTATTCCTAGGGGGAGCATATTGGAAAACAATGAGCAGTTCTTC.

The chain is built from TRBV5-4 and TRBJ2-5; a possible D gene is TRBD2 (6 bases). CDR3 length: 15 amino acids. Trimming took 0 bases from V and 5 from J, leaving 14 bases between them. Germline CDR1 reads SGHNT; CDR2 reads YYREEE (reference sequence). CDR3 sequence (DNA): TGTGCCAGCAGCTTGGAGCGCGGGGTACGGGAGACCCAGTACTTC. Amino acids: CASSLERGVRETQYF.

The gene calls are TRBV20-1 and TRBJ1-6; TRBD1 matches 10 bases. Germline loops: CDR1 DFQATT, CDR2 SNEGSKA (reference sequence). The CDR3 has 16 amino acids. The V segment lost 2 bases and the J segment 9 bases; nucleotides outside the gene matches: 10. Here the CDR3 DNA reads TGCAGTGCTAGACCCGGGGACAGGGGTTGGAGTTCACCCCTCCACTTT. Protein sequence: CSARPGDRGWSSPLHF.

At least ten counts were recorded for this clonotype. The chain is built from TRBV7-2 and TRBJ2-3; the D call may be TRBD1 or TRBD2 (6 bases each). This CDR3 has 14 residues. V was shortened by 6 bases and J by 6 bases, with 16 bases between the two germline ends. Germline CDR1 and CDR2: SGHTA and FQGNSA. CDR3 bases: TGTGCCAGCAGACAACAGGGAGGTTCCGATACGCAGTATTTT. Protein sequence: CASRQQGGSDTQYF.

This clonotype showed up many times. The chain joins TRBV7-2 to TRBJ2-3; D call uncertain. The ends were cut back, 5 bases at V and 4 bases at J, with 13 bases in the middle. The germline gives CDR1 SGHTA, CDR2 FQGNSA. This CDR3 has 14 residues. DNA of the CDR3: TGTGCCAGCAGCCCACAAAAGGCCTCAGATACGCAGTATTTT. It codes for CASSPQKASDTQYF.

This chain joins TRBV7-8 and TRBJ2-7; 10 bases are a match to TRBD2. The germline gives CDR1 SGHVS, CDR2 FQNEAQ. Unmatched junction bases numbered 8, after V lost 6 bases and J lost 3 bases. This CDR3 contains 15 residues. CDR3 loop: CASRIAGGPGYEQYV. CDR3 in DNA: TGTGCCAGCAGAATAGCGGGAGGACCCGGCTACGAGCAGTACGTC.

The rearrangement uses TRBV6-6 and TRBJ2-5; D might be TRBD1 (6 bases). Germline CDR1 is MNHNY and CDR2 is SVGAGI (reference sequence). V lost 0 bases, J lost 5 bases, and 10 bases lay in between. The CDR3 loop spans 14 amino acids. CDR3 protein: CASSYSTGMETQYF. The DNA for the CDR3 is TGTGCCAGCAGTTACTCTACAGGGATGGAGACCCAGTACTTC.

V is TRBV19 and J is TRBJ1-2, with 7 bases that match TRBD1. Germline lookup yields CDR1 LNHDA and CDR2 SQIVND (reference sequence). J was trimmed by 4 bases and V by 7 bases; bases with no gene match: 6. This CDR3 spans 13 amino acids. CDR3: CASTKGGFYGYTF. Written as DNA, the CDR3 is TGTGCCAGTACCAAAGGGGGCTTCTATGGCTACACCTTC. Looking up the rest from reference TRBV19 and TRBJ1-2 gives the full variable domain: DGGITQSPKYLFRKEGQNVTLSCEQNLNHDAMYWYRQDPGQGLRLIYYSQIVNDFQKGDIAEGYSVSREKKESFPLTVTSAQKNPTAFYLCASTKGGFYGYTFGSGTRLTVV.

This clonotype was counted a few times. As DNA, the CDR3 is TGTGCCATCAGTGAGTGGACTAGCGGGAGAGGGTCAGATACGCAGTATTTT. Encoded protein: CAISEWTSGRGSDTQYF. The chain is built from TRBV10-3 and TRBJ2-3; 13 nucleotides match TRBD2. The CDR3 has 17 amino acids. Trimming cost V 1 base and J 4 bases; bases outside gene matches: 5. Germline CDR1 and CDR2: ENHRY and SYGVKD.

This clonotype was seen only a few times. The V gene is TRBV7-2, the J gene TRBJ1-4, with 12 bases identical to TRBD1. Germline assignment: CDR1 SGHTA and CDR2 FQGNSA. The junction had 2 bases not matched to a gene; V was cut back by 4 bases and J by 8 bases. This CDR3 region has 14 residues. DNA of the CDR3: TGTGCCAGCAGCTGGGGACAGGGGGCAGAAAAACTGTTTTTT. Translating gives CASSWGQGAEKLFF.

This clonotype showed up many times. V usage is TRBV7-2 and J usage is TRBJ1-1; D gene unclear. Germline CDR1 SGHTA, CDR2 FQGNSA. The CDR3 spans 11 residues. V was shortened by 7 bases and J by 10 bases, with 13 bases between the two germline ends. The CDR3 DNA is TGTGCCAGCACCGTTGGGGAAAGAGCTTTCTTT. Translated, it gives CASTVGERAFF.

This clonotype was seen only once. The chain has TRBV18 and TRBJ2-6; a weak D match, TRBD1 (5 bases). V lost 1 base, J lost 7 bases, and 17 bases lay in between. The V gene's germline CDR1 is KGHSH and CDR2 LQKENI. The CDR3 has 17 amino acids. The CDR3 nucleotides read TGTGCCAGCTCACCACTGACAGCGACTCTGGGCGCCAACGTCCTGACTTTC. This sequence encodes CASSPLTATLGANVLTF.

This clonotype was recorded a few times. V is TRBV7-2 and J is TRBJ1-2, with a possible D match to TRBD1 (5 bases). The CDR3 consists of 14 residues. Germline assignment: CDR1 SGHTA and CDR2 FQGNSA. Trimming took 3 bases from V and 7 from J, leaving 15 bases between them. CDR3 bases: TGTGCCAGCAGCTTCCCAGGGAGGATAGGTGGCTACACCTTC. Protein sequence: CASSFPGRIGGYTF.

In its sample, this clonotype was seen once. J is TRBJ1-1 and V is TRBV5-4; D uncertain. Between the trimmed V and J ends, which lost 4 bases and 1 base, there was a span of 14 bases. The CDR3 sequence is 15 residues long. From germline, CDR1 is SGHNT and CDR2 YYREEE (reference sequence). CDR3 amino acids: CASSPSGSRNTEAFF. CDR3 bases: TGTGCCAGCAGCCCCTCGGGCTCAAGGAACACTGAAGCTTTCTTT.

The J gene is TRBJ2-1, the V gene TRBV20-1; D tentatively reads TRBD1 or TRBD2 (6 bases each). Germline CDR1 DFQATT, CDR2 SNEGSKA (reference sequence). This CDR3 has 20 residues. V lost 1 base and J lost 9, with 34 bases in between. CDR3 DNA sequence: TGCAGTGCTAGAGTTCTCTCGGGGGCTAGCGACCGATTCCGGGACGGTGAGCAGTTCTTC. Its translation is CSARVLSGASDRFRDGEQFF.

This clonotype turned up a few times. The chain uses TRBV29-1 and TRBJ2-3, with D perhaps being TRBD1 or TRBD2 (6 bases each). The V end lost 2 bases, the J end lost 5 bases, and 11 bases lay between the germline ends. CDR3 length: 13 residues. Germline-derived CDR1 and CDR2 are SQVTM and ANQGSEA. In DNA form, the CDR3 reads TGCAGCGTTGAACCGGGGGCGGGAGATACGCAGTATTTT. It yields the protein CSVEPGAGDTQYF.

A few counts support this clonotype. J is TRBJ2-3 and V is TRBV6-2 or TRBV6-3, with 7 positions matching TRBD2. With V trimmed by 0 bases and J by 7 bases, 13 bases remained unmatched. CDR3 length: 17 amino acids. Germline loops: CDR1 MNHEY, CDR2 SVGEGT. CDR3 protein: CASSYSSAAGDAHTQYF. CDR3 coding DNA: TGTGCCAGCAGTTACTCGTCCGCGGCGGGGGACGCTCATACGCAGTATTTT.

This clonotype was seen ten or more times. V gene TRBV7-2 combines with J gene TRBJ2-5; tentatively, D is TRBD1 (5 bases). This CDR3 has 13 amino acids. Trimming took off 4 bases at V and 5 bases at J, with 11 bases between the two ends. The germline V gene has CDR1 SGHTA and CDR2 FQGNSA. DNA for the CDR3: TGTGCCAGCAGCTCAGGGCTGCCGGAGACCCAGTACTTC. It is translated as CASSSGLPETQYF.